This T cell receptor (beta chain) was sequenced during a study of tumor-infiltrating lymphocytes in localized non-small cell lung cancer (dated by TCRdb to 2020 to 2023). Regarding the study in general: The cohort included patients whose samples were collected after neoadjuvant chemotherapy, as well as both smokers and never-smokers and several histologies. The overall ICON cohort was composed of about 150 surgical patients with localized non-small cell lung cancer whose tumors were resected. For 45 to 70 patients, immunoSEQ T-cell fraction was compared between paired tumor and uninvolved lung. Alongside flow cytometry, multiplex immunofluorescence, RNA-seq, exome sequencing and proteomics, TCR sequencing was applied to the same patients as one of several integrated assays. Each patient contributed resected tumor tissue and uninvolved lung tissue from the same patient, described as non-adjacent to the tumor. The paper's findings and limits, for the study overall: TCRbeta sequencing supported higher T cell infiltration in tumors than in uninvolved lung tissue, consistent with immunofluorescence CD3 counts. Because different pieces of the same tissue were used for different assays, technical variation could not be separated from intratumor heterogeneity. TCR-derived T-cell fraction did not differ between the flow cytometry-defined immunotypes IM1 (good prognosis) and IM2 (poor prognosis). No association of tumor T-cell fraction from TCR sequencing with recurrence-free survival was found (p = 0.61). Assay coverage varied across patients depending on available tissue quantity, so only a subset of the cohort had TCR sequencing.

On this clone: The target of this receptor is not known. No much larger clone exists at a distance of one base, and base qualities are not known.

Patient enrollment in ICON started in early 2016, and the final patient was enrolled in the second half of 2018. Fresh tumor and matched uninvolved tissue for in-depth immune analyses, including TCR sequencing, were collected from a subcohort of around 76 patients. No cell sorting was done, and TCR sequencing was instead run on DNA isolated from bulk tissue. The T-cell fraction in tumor and uninvolved lung tissue was provided by TCR sequencing with the immunoSEQ assay. For the original study's pipeline: For survival analysis, patients were divided into high (upper tertile) and low (lower two tertiles) T-cell fraction groups, which were compared by log-rank test. A signed-rank test was used to check for differences in T-cell fraction between paired tumor and uninvolved lung. The table comes from immuneACCESS by way of TCRdb, which keeps in-frame sequences with V and J called. Part of the clones is missing from these tables; in studies checked, under half for an unresolved V gene and the rest for unknown reasons. Clone size and V and J calls were adopted from that table, with D and trimming inferred from the DNA. A total of 15,000 to 20,000 clones appear in this sample, around 70% of them only once. Together, the top ten hold 9.1% of the sample.

The CDR3 starts with the cysteine, ends with the phenylalanine, and has 15 residues. This entry keeps only the CDR3 DNA: 45 bases, framed from base 1. V loses 4 bases of germline sequence and J loses 2 bases, and the interval between the two ends is 11 bases. The CDR1 and CDR2 encoded by the germline V gene are SGHAT and FQNNGV. The TCR was taken from a human donor with non-small cell lung cancer. Material: lung tumor tissue. Recombination connected TRBV11-2 to TRBJ2-2, and perhaps TRBD1 as D gene, on 6 matching bases. CDR3 reads: CASSYGTYNTGELFF. At the DNA level, the sequence is TGTGCCAGCAGCTACGGGACATATAACACCGGGGAGCTGTTTTTT.